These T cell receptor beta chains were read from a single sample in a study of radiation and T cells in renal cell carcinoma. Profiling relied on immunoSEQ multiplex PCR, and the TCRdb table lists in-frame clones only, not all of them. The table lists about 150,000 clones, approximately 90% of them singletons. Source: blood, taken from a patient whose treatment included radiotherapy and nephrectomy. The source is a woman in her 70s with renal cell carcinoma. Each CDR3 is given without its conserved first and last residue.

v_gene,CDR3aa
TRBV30,AWSVGQIHSGNTIY
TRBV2,ASRRREPTDTQY
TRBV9,ASSVGTDTEAF
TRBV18,ASSPQQGSNQPQH
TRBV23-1,GDRDRGCREQY
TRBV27,ASSIDRGRGYGYT
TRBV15,ATRERRYSNQPQH
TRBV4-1,ASSQGSGPGNTIY
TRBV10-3,AISEGTGATEAF
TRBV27,ASRGQGVDTEAF
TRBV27,ASSQTRTSNEKLF
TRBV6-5,ASRPTGGTYEQY
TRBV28,ASSFSGKAF
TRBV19,ASSMVGNTEAF
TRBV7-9,ASGQNPEAF
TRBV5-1,ASSPGGETQY
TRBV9,ASSVLAGYTGELF
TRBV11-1,ASSSGQGGNSPLH
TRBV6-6,ASSYPGQGEYGYT
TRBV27,ASSFGQRVGDTEAF
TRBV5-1,ASNGQGNTEAF
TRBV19,ASSIPTGGGSPLH
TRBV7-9,ASRATGLRYT
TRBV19,ASSATVDFSRANVLT
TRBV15,ATSRAGDRDRYGYT
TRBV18,ASSPMDREAF
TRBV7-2,ASSWGRRETQY
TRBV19,ASSIGGGMNTEAF
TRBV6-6,ASRLDPSSYNEQF
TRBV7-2,ASSAELLSFNYGYT
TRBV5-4,ASSLVGGNEQF
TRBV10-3,AISESGGPDTQY
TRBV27,ASSLGQGAYGSPLH
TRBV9,ASSAGGPTYGYT
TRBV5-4,ASSSDGPNTGELF
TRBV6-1,ASRIGFEQF
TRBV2,ASSQGYEQY
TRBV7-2,ASSLFPTGVEQY
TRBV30,AWSTISTSRRETQY
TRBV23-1,ASSQSSSGGPFTYEQY
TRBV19,ASSIPMGRWVEKLF
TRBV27,ASGQNTEAF
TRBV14,ASSQDLGKTQY
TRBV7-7,ASSLHTNTEAF
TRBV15,ATSRGGGSNYGYT
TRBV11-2,ASSLPGQGYYEQY
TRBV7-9,ASSAIRTGGQETQY
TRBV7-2,ASSSHGYGPPTNEQF
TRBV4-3,ASSQGRGANTGELF
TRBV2,ASSDTLAKNIQY
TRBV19,ASSIFRLAGEDTQY
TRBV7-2,ASSLSIYTQY